This T cell receptor (beta chain) was observed in a study of PD-L1 blockade in urothelial cancer. For the study at large: Administration of atezolizumab to patients began at some point between 2014 and 2016, at 1,200 mg intravenously every 3 weeks. Patients had been given 0 to 3 earlier chemotherapy regimens.

Here immunoSEQ multiplex PCR was the method, and the copy in TCRdb shows in-frame clones only, minus some. This table holds over 45,000 clones, roughly 84% found once. This CDR3 contains 15 residues. This clone was detected once. Described time point: pretreatment peripheral blood. Patients had locally advanced or metastatic urothelial carcinoma. The source is a man aged 55-75 years with urothelial cancer. The specimen was PBMCs, collected around atezolizumab (anti-PD-L1) treatment. This chain joins TRBV21-1 and TRBJ2-2; whether TRBD1, the table's D call, matches the DNA was not checked. TRBV21-1 is noted as a pseudogene. DNA for the CDR3: TGTGCCAGCAGCAATGCACAGGGGGCAGTCGGGGAGCTGTTTTTT. Protein sequence: CASSNAQGAVGELFF.